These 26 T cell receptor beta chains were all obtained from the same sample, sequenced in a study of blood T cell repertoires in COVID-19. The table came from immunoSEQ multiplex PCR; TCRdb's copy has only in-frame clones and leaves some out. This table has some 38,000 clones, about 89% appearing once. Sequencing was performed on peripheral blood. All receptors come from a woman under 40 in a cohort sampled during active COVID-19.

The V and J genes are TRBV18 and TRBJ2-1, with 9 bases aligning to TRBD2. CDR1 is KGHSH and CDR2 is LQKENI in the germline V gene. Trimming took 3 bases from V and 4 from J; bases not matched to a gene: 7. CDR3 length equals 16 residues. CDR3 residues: CASSPLLAGYYNEQFF. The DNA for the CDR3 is TGTGCCAGCTCACCCCTACTAGCGGGTTATTACAATGAGCAGTTCTTC.

The CDR3 DNA is TGCGCCAGCAGCCAAGGTCTAGCCAAAAACATTCAGTACTTC. It codes for CASSQGLAKNIQYF. This chain uses TRBV4-3 with TRBJ2-4; unclear D gene. Germline loops: CDR1 LGHNA, CDR2 YSLEER. Trimming shortened V by 1 base and J by 0 bases, and 4 bases separated the two germline ends. The CDR3 sequence is 14 residues long.

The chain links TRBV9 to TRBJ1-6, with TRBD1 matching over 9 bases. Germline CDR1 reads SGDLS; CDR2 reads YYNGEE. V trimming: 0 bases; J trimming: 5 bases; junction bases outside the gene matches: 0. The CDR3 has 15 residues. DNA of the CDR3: TGTGCCAGCAGCGTAGGGACAGGGGATAATTCACCCCTCCACTTT. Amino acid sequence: CASSVGTGDNSPLHF.

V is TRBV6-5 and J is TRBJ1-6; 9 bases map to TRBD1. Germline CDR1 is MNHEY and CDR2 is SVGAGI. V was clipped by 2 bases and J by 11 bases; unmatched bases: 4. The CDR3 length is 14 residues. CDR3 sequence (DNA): TGTGCCAGCAGTTACGGGACAGGGAGAACACCCCTCCACTTT. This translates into CASSYGTGRTPLHF.

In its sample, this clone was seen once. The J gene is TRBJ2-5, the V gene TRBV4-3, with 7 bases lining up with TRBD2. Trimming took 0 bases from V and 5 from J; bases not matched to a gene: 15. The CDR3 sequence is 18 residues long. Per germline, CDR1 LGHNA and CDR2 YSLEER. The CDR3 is CASSQDLGESGAGETQYF. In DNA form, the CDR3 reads TGCGCCAGCAGCCAAGATCTTGGGGAAAGCGGGGCCGGGGAGACCCAGTACTTC.

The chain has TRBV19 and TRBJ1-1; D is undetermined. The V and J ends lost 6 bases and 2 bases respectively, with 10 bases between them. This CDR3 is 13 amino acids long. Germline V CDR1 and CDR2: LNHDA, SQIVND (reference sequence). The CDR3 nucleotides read TGTGCCAGTAGGAACTCGGGAAACACTGAAGCTTTCTTT. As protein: CASRNSGNTEAFF.

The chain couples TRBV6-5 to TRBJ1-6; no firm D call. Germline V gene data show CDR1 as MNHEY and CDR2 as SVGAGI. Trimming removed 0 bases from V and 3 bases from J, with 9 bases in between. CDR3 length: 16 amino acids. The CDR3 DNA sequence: TGTGCCAGCAGTTACTCGAGGGTCGGCTATAATTCACCCCTCCACTTT. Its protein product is CASSYSRVGYNSPLHF.

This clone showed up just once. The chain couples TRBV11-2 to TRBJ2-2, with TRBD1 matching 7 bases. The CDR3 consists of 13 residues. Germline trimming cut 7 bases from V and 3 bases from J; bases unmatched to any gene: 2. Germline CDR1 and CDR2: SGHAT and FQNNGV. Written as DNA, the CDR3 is TGTGCCAGCAAGACAGGGTACACCGGGGAGCTGTTTTTT. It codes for CASKTGYTGELFF.

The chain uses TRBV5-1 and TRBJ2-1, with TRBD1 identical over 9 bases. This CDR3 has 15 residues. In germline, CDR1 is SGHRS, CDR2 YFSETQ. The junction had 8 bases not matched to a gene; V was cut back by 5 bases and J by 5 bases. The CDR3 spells CASSQTGGRDNEQFF. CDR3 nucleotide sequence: TGCGCCAGCAGTCAGACAGGGGGTCGAGACAATGAGCAGTTCTTC.

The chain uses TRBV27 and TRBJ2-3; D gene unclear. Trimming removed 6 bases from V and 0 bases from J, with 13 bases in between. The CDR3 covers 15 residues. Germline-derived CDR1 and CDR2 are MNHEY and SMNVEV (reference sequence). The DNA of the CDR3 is TGTGCCAGCAGCGGTTACGGAGCTAGCACAGATACGCAGTATTTT. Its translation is CASSGYGASTDTQYF.

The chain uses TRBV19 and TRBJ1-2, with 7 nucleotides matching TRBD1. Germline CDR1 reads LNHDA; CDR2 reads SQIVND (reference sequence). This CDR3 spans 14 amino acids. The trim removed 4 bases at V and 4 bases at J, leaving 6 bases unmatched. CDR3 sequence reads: CASSKDRNFYGYTF. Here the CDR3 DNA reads TGTGCCAGTAGTAAGGACAGGAACTTCTATGGCTACACCTTC.

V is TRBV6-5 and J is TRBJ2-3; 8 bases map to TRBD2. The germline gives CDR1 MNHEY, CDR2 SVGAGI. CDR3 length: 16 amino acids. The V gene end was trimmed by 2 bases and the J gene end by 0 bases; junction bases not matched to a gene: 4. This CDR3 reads CASSYGREASTDTQYF. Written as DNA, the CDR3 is TGTGCCAGCAGTTACGGGCGGGAGGCTAGCACAGATACGCAGTATTTT.

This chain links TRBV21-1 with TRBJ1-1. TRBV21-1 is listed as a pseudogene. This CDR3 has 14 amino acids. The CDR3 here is CASSKEGENTEAFF. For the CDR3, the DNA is TGTGCCAGCAGCAAAGAGGGAGAGAACACTGAAGCTTTCTTT.

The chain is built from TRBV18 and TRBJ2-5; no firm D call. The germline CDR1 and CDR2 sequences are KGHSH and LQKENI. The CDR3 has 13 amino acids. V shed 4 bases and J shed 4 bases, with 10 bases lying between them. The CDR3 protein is CASSRPTGETQYF. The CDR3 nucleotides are TGTGCCAGCTCACGTCCGACTGGAGAGACCCAGTACTTC. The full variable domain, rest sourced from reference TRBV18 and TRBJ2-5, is NAGVMQNPRHLVRRRGQEARLRCSPMKGHSHVYWYRQLPEEGLKFMVYLQKENIIDESGMPKERFSAEFPKEGPSILRIQQVVRGDSAAYFCASSRPTGETQYFGPGTRLLVL.

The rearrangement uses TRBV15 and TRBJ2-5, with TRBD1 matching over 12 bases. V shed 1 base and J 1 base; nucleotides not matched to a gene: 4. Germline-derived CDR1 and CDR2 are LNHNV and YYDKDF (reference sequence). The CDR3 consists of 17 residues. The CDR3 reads CATSRGGTGGPQETQYF. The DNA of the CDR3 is TGTGCCACCAGCAGAGGTGGGACAGGGGGCCCCCAAGAGACCCAGTACTTC.

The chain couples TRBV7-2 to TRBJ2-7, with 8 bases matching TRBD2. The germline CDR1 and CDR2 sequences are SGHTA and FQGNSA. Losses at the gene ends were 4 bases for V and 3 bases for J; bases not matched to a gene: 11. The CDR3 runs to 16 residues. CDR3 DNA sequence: TGTGCCAGCAGCTCCTCTAGCGGGTACGGGAGCTACGAGCAGTACTTC. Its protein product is CASSSSSGYGSYEQYF.

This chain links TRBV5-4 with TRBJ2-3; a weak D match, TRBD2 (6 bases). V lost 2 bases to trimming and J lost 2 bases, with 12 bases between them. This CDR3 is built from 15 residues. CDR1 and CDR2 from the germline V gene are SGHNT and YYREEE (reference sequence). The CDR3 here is CASSFGGEHTDTQYF. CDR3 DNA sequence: TGTGCCAGCAGCTTCGGCGGGGAGCACACAGATACGCAGTATTTT. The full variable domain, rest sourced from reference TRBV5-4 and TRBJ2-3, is ETGVTQSPTHLIKTRGQQVTLRCSSQSGHNTVSWYQQALGQGPQFIFQYYREEENGRGNFPPRFSGLQFPNYSSELNVNALELDDSALYLCASSFGGEHTDTQYFGPGTRLTVL.

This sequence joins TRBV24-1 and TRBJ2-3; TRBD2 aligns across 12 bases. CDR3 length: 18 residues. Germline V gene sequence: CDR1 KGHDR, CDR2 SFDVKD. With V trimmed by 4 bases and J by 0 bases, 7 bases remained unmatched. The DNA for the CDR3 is TGTGCCACCAGTGACTCTCTAGCGGGAGGGCTCAGCACAGATACGCAGTATTTT. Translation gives CATSDSLAGGLSTDTQYF.

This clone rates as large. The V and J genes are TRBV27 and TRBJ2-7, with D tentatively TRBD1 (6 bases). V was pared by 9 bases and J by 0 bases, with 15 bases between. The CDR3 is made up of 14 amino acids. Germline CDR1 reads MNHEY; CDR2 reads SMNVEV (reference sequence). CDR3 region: CASSGQSSSYEQYF. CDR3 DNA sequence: TGTGCCAGTTCCGGACAGTCTAGCTCCTACGAGCAGTACTTC.

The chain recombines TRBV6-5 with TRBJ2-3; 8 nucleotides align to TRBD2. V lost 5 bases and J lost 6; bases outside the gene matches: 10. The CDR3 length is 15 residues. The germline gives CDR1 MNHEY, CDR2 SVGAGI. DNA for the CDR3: TGTGCCAGCAGTCTAGGGACTAGTGTGCCGGATACGCAGTATTTT. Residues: CASSLGTSVPDTQYF.

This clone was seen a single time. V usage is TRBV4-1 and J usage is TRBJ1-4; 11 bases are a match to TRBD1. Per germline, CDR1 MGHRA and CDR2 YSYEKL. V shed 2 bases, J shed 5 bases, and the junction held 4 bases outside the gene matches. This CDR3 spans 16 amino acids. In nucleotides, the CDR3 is TGCGCCAGCAGCCAAACCGGGACAGGGGGGAATGAAAAACTGTTTTTT. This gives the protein CASSQTGTGGNEKLFF.

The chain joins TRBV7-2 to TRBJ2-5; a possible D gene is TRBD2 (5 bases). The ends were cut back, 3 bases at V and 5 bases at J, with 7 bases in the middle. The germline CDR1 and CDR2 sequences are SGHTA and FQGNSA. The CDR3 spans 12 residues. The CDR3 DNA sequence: TGTGCCAGCAGCTTGCGGAGGGAGACCCAGTACTTC. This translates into CASSLRRETQYF.

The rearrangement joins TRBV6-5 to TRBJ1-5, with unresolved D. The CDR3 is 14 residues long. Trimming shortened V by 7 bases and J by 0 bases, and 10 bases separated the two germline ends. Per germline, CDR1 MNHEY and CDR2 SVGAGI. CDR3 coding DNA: TGTGCCAGCATTCCGGGTCATAGCAATCAGCCCCAGCATTTT. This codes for CASIPGHSNQPQHF.

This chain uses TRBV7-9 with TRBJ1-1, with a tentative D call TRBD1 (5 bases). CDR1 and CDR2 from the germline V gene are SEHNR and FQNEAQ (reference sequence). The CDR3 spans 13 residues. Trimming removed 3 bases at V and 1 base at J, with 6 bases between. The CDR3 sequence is CASSFTGNTEAFF. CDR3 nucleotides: TGTGCCAGCAGCTTTACAGGGAACACTGAAGCTTTCTTT.

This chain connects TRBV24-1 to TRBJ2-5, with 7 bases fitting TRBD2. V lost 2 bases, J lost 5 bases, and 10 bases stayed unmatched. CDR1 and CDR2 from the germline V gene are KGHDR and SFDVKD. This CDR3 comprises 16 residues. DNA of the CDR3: TGTGCCACCAGTGATTACCGCGAGCGGGACCTGGAGACCCAGTACTTC. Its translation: CATSDYRERDLETQYF.

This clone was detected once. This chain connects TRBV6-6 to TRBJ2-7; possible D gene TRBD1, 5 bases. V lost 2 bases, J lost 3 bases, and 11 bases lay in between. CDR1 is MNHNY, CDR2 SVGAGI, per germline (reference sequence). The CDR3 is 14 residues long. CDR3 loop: CASSYRGTFYEQYF. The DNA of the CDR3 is TGTGCCAGCAGTTACAGGGGTACTTTCTACGAGCAGTACTTC.